The sequence of this T cell receptor beta chain was determined in a study of breast tumors, draining lymph nodes, adjacent tissues. This clonotype was seen repeatedly, ten times or more. Antigen unknown. This may be a read error, as it is one base from a much larger clone. Whole-study findings and limits: Luminal-like breast cancer showed significantly higher tumor–nontumor repertoire similarity than basal-like. Findings are consistent with lymph node origin and intratumoral expansion of most tumor T cells. Tumor TCR diversity was below lymph nodes but above nontumor tissue.

Each CDR3 protein is one row after TCRdb ran MiXCR on the multiplex PCR reads. The sample carries about 230,000 distinct CDR3 sequences, 32% recorded once. CDR3 length equals 11 residues. CDR1 and CDR2 from the germline V gene are MDHEN and SYDVKM. The V gene lost 5 bases and the J gene lost 5 bases, with 6 bases spanning the gap. Axillary draining lymph nodes of breast cancer patients supplied the node samples. The rearrangement links TRBV28 to TRBJ1-2, with a weak D call TRBD1 (6 bases). The receptor was isolated from a female donor with breast cancer. Some clones in this sample may be carry-over from other donors' samples. The sequenced material came from axillary lymph node tissue. CDR3 amino acids: CASSGQYGYTF. For the CDR3, the DNA is TGTGCCAGCAGTGGACAGTATGGCTACACCTTC.